This TCR beta chain was captured in a study of blood T cell repertoires in COVID-19. This clone was seen once. This CDR3 spans 14 amino acids. The V gene end was trimmed by 5 bases and the J gene end by 7 bases; junction bases not matched to a gene: 8. The germline V gene has CDR1 SNHLY and CDR2 FYNNEI. Authors' methods: Nucleated cell counts were estimated from reference gene primer amplification. TCRdb keeps only in-frame clones here, not all; method: immunoSEQ multiplex PCR. The V and J calls and clone size were taken over from that table, and D and trimming were inferred from the DNA. The repertoire holds approximately 76,000 clones, roughly 85% seen once, with roughly 45% in the top ten.

Sequencing was performed on peripheral blood. The receptor was isolated from a human donor in a cohort sampled during active COVID-19. This chain joins TRBV2 and TRBJ2-7, with 10 bases aligning to TRBD1. The CDR3 DNA reads as TGTGCCAGCAGTACCGGGACAGGGGCCGGGGAGCAGTACTTC. As protein: CASSTGTGAGEQYF.